These T cell receptor beta chains were read from a single sample in a study of shared clonotypes between healthy human individuals. The method was immunoSEQ multiplex PCR; TCRdb's version includes in-frame clones alone and lacks a portion of them. The sample carries approximately 640,000 clones, 90% recorded once. Sequenced input: memory CD8+ T cells from PBMCs. Source of these receptors: a man younger than 35 in good health. Some clones in this sample may be carry-over from other donors' samples. CDR3s include the opening cysteine and the closing phenylalanine or tryptophan. D genes are given only for firm matches. For some rows the clone size is stated as once, few or many, or as a class when expanded; others skip it.

TRBD2	NA	TRBJ2-7	TRBV28	CASSLGLAVYEQYF	TGTGCCAGCAGTTTGGGCCTAGCGGTCTACGAGCAGTACTTC
NA	NA	TRBJ2-3	TRBV5-1	CASSGGWRTADTQYF	TGCGCCAGCAGCGGGGGATGGCGGACAGCAGATACGCAGTATTTT
TRBD1	NA	TRBJ2-7	TRBV6-1	CASSGFVSGQVLWEQYF	TGTGCCAGCAGTGGTTTCGTTTCCGGACAGGTTCTCTGGGAGCAGTACTTC
NA	NA	TRBJ2-1	TRBV5-8	CASSFRYWDEKRVAGGKFF	TGTGCCAGCAGCTTTCGCTACTGGGACGAAAAAAGGGTAGCAGGAGGAAAGTTCTTC
TRBD1	NA	TRBJ2-7	TRBV5-1	CASSLGRQGLYEQYF	TGCGCCAGCAGCTTGGGGAGACAGGGTCTCTACGAGCAGTACTTC
TRBD2	NA	TRBJ2-7	TRBV30	CAWSGPGLGYEQYF	TGTGCCTGGAGTGGCCCTGGACTAGGCTACGAGCAGTACTTC
NA	NA	TRBJ2-7	TRBV5-1	CASSLGTAAYEQYF	TGCGCCAGCAGCTTGGGGACAGCCGCCTACGAGCAGTACTTC
NA	NA	TRBJ1-2	TRBV5-1	CASRYNSRDGYTF	TGCGCCAGCAGATACAACAGCAGGGATGGCTACACCTTC
TRBD2	once	TRBJ2-7	TRBV6-5	CASSYRLAGGPGEQYF	TGTGCCAGCAGTTATCGGCTAGCGGGAGGACCAGGCGAGCAGTACTTC
NA	NA	TRBJ2-1	TRBV7-9	CAGWISGMVGNEQFF	TGTGCCGGCTGGATTAGTGGGATGGTGGGGAATGAGCAGTTCTTC
NA	NA	TRBJ1-5	TRBV14	CASSEGGQPQHF	TGTGCCAGCAGCGAAGGGGGTCAGCCCCAGCATTTT
TRBD2	NA	TRBJ2-7	TRBV7-9	CASSPSDSGSVGRYF	TGTGCCAGCAGCCCCTCCGACAGCGGGAGTGTCGGGCGTTACTTC
NA	NA	TRBJ2-5	TRBV6-5	CASSYSLAKYQETQYF	TGTGCCAGCAGTTACTCCTTGGCAAAATACCAAGAGACCCAGTACTTC
NA	NA	TRBJ1-3	TRBV14	CASSQDGSTSGNTIYF	TGTGCCAGCAGCCAAGATGGGAGTACCTCTGGAAACACCATATATTTT
NA	NA	TRBJ2-7	TRBV27	CASSLSETYEQYF	TGTGCCAGCAGTTTATCGGAGACATACGAGCAGTACTTC
NA	NA	TRBJ2-7	TRBV14	CASSQVGFSYEQYF	TGTGCCAGCAGCCAAGTGGGGTTCTCCTACGAGCAGTACTTC
NA	NA	TRBJ2-5	TRBV5-1	CASSQTRGGYETQYF	TGCGCCAGCAGCCAAACTAGAGGAGGCTATGAGACCCAGTACTTC
TRBD1	NA	TRBJ1-2	TRBV7-9	CASSLTDRGHGYTF	TGTGCCAGCAGCTTAACGGACAGGGGGCACGGCTACACCTTC
NA	NA	TRBJ2-1	TRBV11-3	CASSSRQNPNEQFF	TGTGCCAGCAGCTCCAGACAGAACCCCAATGAGCAGTTCTTC
NA	once	TRBJ1-2	TRBV5-8	CASSLALAYGYTF	TGTGCCAGCAGCTTGGCACTTGCCTATGGCTACACCTTC
NA	NA	TRBJ1-2	TRBV27	CASSPSSRDLLRGNYGYTF	TGTGCCAGCAGTCCATCATCCCGGGACCTTCTCCGGGGTAACTATGGCTACACCTTC
NA	NA	TRBJ2-7	TRBV10-3	CAISESRAYEQYF	TGTGCCATCAGTGAGTCGAGGGCCTACGAGCAGTACTTC
NA	NA	TRBJ1-2	TRBV4-1	CASSQVGGGAGYTF	TGCGCCAGCAGCCAAGTAGGGGGAGGAGCTGGCTACACCTTC
NA	NA	TRBJ2-7	TRBV7-9	CASSFRLAPHEQYF	TGTGCCAGCAGCTTCCGCCTAGCACCGCACGAGCAGTACTTC
NA	NA	TRBJ1-5	TRBV11-2	CASSQMPASNQPQHF	TGTGCCAGCAGCCAGATGCCAGCTAGCAATCAGCCCCAGCATTTT
NA	NA	TRBJ2-1	TRBV29-1	CSVEGLGQFF	TGCAGCGTTGAAGGACTTGGGCAGTTCTTC
NA	once	TRBJ2-3	TRBV2	CASSAQGGSTDTQYF	TGTGCCAGCAGTGCTCAGGGGGGTAGCACAGATACGCAGTATTTT
TRBD2	NA	TRBJ2-1	TRBV7-9	CASSLAASGPNNEQFF	TGTGCCAGCAGCTTAGCTGCTAGCGGGCCCAACAATGAGCAGTTCTTC
NA	few	TRBJ1-1	TRBV28	CASSLPRVATEAFF	TGTGCCAGCAGTTTACCCAGGGTTGCTACTGAAGCTTTCTTT
NA	NA	TRBJ2-1	TRBV27	CASSLIPRALEDEQFF	TGTGCCAGCAGTTTAATCCCGCGGGCGCTGGAAGATGAGCAGTTCTTC
NA	NA	TRBJ2-7	TRBV28	CASSVLFVTNYEQYF	TGTGCCAGCAGTGTCCTCTTCGTAACGAACTACGAGCAGTACTTC
TRBD1	once	TRBJ1-2	TRBV29-1	CSVAKTGDNGYTF	TGCAGCGTTGCGAAGACAGGGGACAATGGCTACACCTTC
TRBD1	NA	TRBJ1-4	TRBV7-2	CASSFGTGFKKLFF	TGTGCCAGCAGCTTCGGGACAGGGTTTAAAAAACTGTTTTTT
NA	once	TRBJ2-3	TRBV6-5	CASSYSRGRADTQYF	TGTGCCAGCAGTTACTCCAGGGGGAGGGCAGATACGCAGTATTTT
NA	NA	TRBJ1-6	TRBV9	CASSVEGYNSPLHF	TGTGCCAGCAGCGTAGAGGGGTATAATTCACCCCTCCACTTT
NA	once	TRBJ2-1	TRBV5-3	CARSFGQARNRSYNEQFF	TGTGCCAGAAGCTTCGGCCAAGCTAGAAATCGCTCCTACAATGAGCAGTTCTTC
NA	NA	TRBJ1-2	TRBV29-1	CSVEDVGKGRGYTF	TGCAGCGTTGAAGATGTGGGAAAAGGGCGCGGCTACACCTTC
TRBD1	NA	TRBJ1-1	TRBV6-5	CASSYGQGMNTEAFF	TGTGCCAGCAGTTACGGACAGGGAATGAACACTGAAGCTTTCTTT
NA	NA	TRBJ1-5	TRBV5-8	CASSGVNSNQPQHF	TGTGCCAGCAGCGGGGTAAATAGCAATCAGCCCCAGCATTTT
TRBD1	NA	TRBJ2-7	TRBV25-1	CASSGRDRAYEQYF	TGTGCCAGCAGTGGCCGGGACAGGGCCTACGAGCAGTACTTC
NA	once	TRBJ1-3	TRBV7-2	CASSLGNSGNTIYF	TGTGCCAGCAGCTTAGGAAACTCTGGAAACACCATATATTTT